The 11 T cell receptor beta chains in this list originate from one sample, sequenced in a study of blood T cell repertoires in COVID-19. The repertoire was sequenced with immunoSEQ multiplex PCR; TCRdb's copy has only in-frame clones and lacks some. The repertoire includes roughly 570,000 clones, about 89% of them detected once, and less than 9% sits in the top ten. The sample comprised peripheral blood. The receptors here all came from a woman aged 45-65 years with COVID-19, enrolled during active disease.

The chain combines TRBV6-1 with TRBJ2-1; tentatively, D is TRBD1 (5 bases). The germline CDR1 and CDR2 sequences are MNHNS and SASEGT. Trimming removed 3 bases at V and 3 bases at J, with 15 bases between. This CDR3 region has 16 residues. The CDR3 spells CASSEVAGFLYNEQFF. The DNA for the CDR3 is TGTGCCAGCAGTGAGGTGGCAGGGTTCCTCTACAATGAGCAGTTCTTC.

The chain is built from TRBV5-6 and TRBJ2-3; TRBD2 aligns across 8 bases. Trimming took 2 bases from V and 3 from J; bases not matched to a gene: 5. Germline CDR1 SGHDT, CDR2 YYEEEE. The CDR3 is 15 residues long. DNA of the CDR3: TGTGCCAGCAGCTTTACCGGGACTAGAACAGATACGCAGTATTTT. As protein: CASSFTGTRTDTQYF.

The chain has TRBV20-1 and TRBJ1-2, with 8 bases identical to TRBD1. The CDR3 runs 12 residues. Trimming took 3 bases from V and 13 from J; bases not matched to a gene: 10. From germline, CDR1 is DFQATT and CDR2 SNEGSKA (reference sequence). CDR3 bases: TGCAGTGCTAGTGAGACAGGGGACTCATTCACCTTC. The encoded protein is CSASETGDSFTF.

This sequence joins TRBV4-1 and TRBJ1-4; D is undetermined. CDR3 length equals 14 residues. V lost 4 bases to trimming and J lost 4 bases, with 10 bases between them. Germline assignment: CDR1 MGHRA and CDR2 YSYEKL. CDR3 bases: TGCGCCAGCAGCCTGACGGACTATAATGAAAAACTGTTTTTT. Protein: CASSLTDYNEKLFF.

The chain carries TRBV24-1 and TRBJ1-2; D may be TRBD1 (5 bases). V was clipped by 2 bases and J by 11 bases, with 14 bases between them. The V gene's germline CDR1 is KGHDR and CDR2 SFDVKD. The CDR3 is made up of 13 amino acids. The CDR3 protein is CATSDYPGEKYTF. CDR3 coding DNA: TGTGCCACCAGTGATTATCCGGGGGAAAAGTACACCTTC.

The V gene is TRBV2, the J gene TRBJ2-4; 9 bases line up with TRBD1. Trimming took 4 bases from V and 9 from J; bases not matched to a gene: 10. From germline, CDR1 is SNHLY and CDR2 FYNNEI. CDR3 length equals 15 residues. The CDR3 reads CASSGPPGQGGIQYF. In DNA, the CDR3 is TGTGCCAGCAGTGGCCCTCCGGGACAGGGCGGCATTCAGTACTTC.

For the CDR3, the DNA is TGTGCCAGCAGCCCAGGAAATACACCTGGAAACACCATATATTTT. Protein product: CASSPGNTPGNTIYF. This chain uses TRBV9 with TRBJ1-3; D unclear. V lost 4 bases, J lost 2 bases, and 13 bases lay in between. Per the germline V gene, CDR1 is SGDLS and CDR2 is YYNGEE. There are 15 residues in the CDR3.

In nucleotides, the CDR3 is TGTGCCAGCAGGCCTGAGGGACAGGGTAATTCACCCCTCCACTTT. Amino acid sequence: CASRPEGQGNSPLHF. The chain couples TRBV5-4 to TRBJ1-6, with 9 bases matching TRBD1. Germline lookup yields CDR1 SGHNT and CDR2 YYREEE (reference sequence). The ends lost 5 bases at V and 6 bases at J; junction bases unmatched: 6. The CDR3 has 15 amino acids.

CDR3 loop: CASSSGLITDTQYF. The CDR3 DNA is TGTGCCAGCAGTTCGGGACTCATCACAGATACGCAGTATTTT. This chain links TRBV6-5 with TRBJ2-3, with D possibly TRBD2 on 6 matching bases. The length of the CDR3 is 14 residues. Germline CDR1 and CDR2: MNHEY and SVGAGI. V lost 4 bases to trimming and J lost 2 bases, with 10 bases between them.

V gene TRBV2 combines with J gene TRBJ1-1; D is ambiguous. The CDR3 is 11 amino acids. V dropped 6 bases and J dropped 7 bases, with 9 bases sitting between them. Germline V gene sequence: CDR1 SNHLY, CDR2 FYNNEI. This CDR3 is CASRGGNEAFF. The CDR3 DNA follows: TGTGCCAGCAGGGGCGGGAATGAAGCTTTCTTT.

The V gene is TRBV6-1, the J gene TRBJ1-6; 7 nucleotides align to TRBD1. Germline CDR1 and CDR2: MNHNS and SASEGT. V lost 3 bases, J lost 6 bases, and 11 bases stayed unmatched. CDR3 length equals 17 residues. The CDR3 protein is CASSEDPPGQFNSPLHF. DNA for the CDR3: TGTGCCAGCAGTGAGGATCCTCCGGGACAGTTTAATTCACCCCTCCACTTT.